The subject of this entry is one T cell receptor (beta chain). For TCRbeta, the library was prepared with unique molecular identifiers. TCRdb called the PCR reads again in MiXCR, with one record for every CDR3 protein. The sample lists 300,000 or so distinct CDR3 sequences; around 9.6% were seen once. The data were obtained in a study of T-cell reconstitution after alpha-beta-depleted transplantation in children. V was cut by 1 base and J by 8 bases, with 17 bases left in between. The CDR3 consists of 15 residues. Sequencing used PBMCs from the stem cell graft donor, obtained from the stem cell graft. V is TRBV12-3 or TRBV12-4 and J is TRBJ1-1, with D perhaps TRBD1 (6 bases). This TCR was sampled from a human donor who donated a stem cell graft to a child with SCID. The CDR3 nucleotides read TGTGCCAGCAGTTTAGTCGGAGGGGGACTCGGGGAAGCTTTCTTT. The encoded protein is CASSLVGGGLGEAFF.